One and the same sample provided the 11 T cell receptor beta chains below, sequenced in a study of T cell changes during pregnancy in multiple sclerosis. Sequenced by immunoSEQ multiplex PCR; TCRdb stores in-frame clones only, minus some. The table shows roughly 30,000 clones, with approximately 88% occurring only once. Sequenced here: CD8+ T cells from peripheral blood mononuclear cells, sampled before pregnancy. The receptors were gathered from a female donor with multiple sclerosis, enrolled in a pregnancy study.

This clone was seen more than once but under ten times. The gene calls are TRBV4-2 and TRBJ2-1, with TRBD2 as a possible D gene (6 bases). The CDR3 extends over 16 amino acids. The germline V gene has CDR1 LGHNA and CDR2 YNFKEQ. The germline V and J ends were trimmed by 3 bases and 6 bases, with 18 bases remaining between them. Here the CDR3 reads CASSQDPGTGVNEQFF. CDR3 DNA sequence: TGTGCCAGCAGCCAGGACCCCGGTACGGGGGTCAATGAGCAGTTCTTC.

The CDR3 protein is CAWTVGVGGAGEKLFF. In DNA, the CDR3 is TGTGCCTGGACGGTTGGAGTAGGCGGGGCAGGGGAAAAACTGTTTTTT. The chain joins TRBV30 to TRBJ1-4; D possibly corresponds to TRBD1 (5 bases). V dropped 4 bases and J dropped 8 bases, with 23 bases sitting between them. The CDR3 runs 16 residues. Germline V gene lookup returns CDR1 GTSNPN and CDR2 SVGIG (reference sequence).

This chain connects TRBV27 to TRBJ1-6; D call uncertain. Trimming shortened V by 3 bases and J by 2 bases, and 8 bases separated the two germline ends. The germline V gene encodes CDR1 MNHEY and CDR2 SMNVEV (reference sequence). The CDR3 covers 15 residues. The CDR3 nucleotides are TGTGCCAGCAGTTTCCAGGCAGCCTATAATTCACCCCTCCACTTT. The encoded protein is CASSFQAAYNSPLHF.

The CDR3 coding sequence is TGTGCCAGCAGCCCACTCGACAGGGACACCGGGGAGCTGTTTTTT. It yields the protein CASSPLDRDTGELFF. The genes are TRBV28 and TRBJ2-2; 7 bases agree with TRBD1. Trimming at V came to 6 bases and at J to 3 bases, leaving 7 bases not matched to a gene. There are 15 residues in the CDR3. The germline CDR1 and CDR2 sequences are MDHEN and SYDVKM.

This chain connects TRBV11-2 to TRBJ1-4, with unresolved D. The ends were cut back, 3 bases at V and 8 bases at J, with 10 bases in the middle. CDR1 is SGHAT and CDR2 is FQNNGV in the germline V gene. This CDR3 is built from 13 residues. The CDR3: CASSFAEVEKLFF. The DNA for the CDR3 is TGTGCCAGCAGCTTCGCCGAGGTAGAAAAACTGTTTTTT.

The sample holds one count of this clone. The CDR3 reads CAWNQGGGQETQYF. The CDR3 DNA reads as TGTGCCTGGAACCAGGGAGGAGGTCAAGAGACCCAGTACTTC. The chain links TRBV30 to TRBJ2-5; a weak D match, TRBD2 (6 bases). The length of the CDR3 is 14 residues. Trimming took off 4 bases at V and 2 bases at J, with 14 bases between the two ends. The germline V gene encodes CDR1 GTSNPN and CDR2 SVGIG (reference sequence). Looking up the rest from reference TRBV30 and TRBJ2-5 gives the full variable domain: SQTIHQWPATLVQPVGSPLSLECTVEGTSNPNLYWYRQAAGRGLQLLFYSVGIGQISSEVPQNLSASRPQDRQFILSSKKLLLSDSGFYLCAWNQGGGQETQYFGPGTRLLVL.

The J gene is TRBJ1-2, the V gene TRBV25-1; D uncertain. Per germline, CDR1 MGHDK and CDR2 SYGVNS. The V and J ends lost 2 bases and 4 bases respectively, with 8 bases between them. There are 13 residues in the CDR3. The CDR3 DNA reads as TGTGCCAGCAGTGAAAGATTCGGCTATGGCTACACCTTC. As protein: CASSERFGYGYTF.

The V gene is TRBV15, the J gene TRBJ1-6, with D tentatively TRBD1 (5 bases). This CDR3 is 15 amino acids long. Per the germline V gene, CDR1 is LNHNV and CDR2 is YYDKDF (reference sequence). Trimming cost V 5 bases and J 5 bases, with 13 bases left between them. The CDR3 DNA is TGTGCCACCAGCGACGAACGGGGGAATAATTCACCCCTCCACTTT. Residues: CATSDERGNNSPLHF.

This sequence joins TRBV9 and TRBJ2-6; TRBD1 is a possible D gene (5 bases). Germline CDR1 SGDLS, CDR2 YYNGEE. V was pared by 1 base and J by 4 bases, with 9 bases between. This CDR3 comprises 15 residues. DNA of the CDR3: TGTGCCAGCAGCGTATCAGGGCGCGGGGCCAACGTCCTGACTTTC. Translation gives CASSVSGRGANVLTF.

The rearrangement joins TRBV5-5 to TRBJ1-4; no definite D call. CDR1 SGHKS and CDR2 YYEKEE come from the germline V gene (reference sequence). The CDR3 covers 15 residues. Trimming took off 5 bases at V and 0 bases at J, with 11 bases between the two ends. The CDR3 spells CASRIYSATNEKLFF. CDR3 nucleotide sequence: TGTGCCAGCAGGATCTACTCTGCAACTAATGAAAAACTGTTTTTT.

V gene TRBV19 combines with J gene TRBJ2-7; no reliable D call. Trimming pared 5 bases from V and 4 bases from J, leaving 12 bases between. The CDR3 covers 13 residues. Germline V lookup: CDR1 LNHDA, CDR2 SQIVND (reference sequence). The CDR3 spells CASSWAPDYEQYF. The CDR3 coding sequence is TGTGCCAGTAGTTGGGCTCCAGATTACGAGCAGTACTTC.